These T cell receptor beta chains were read from a single sample in a study of blood T cell repertoires in COVID-19. TCRdb's copy holds only in-frame clones and misses some; the assay was immunoSEQ multiplex PCR. The data show 25,000 to 35,000 clones, around 83% seen once. The material sequenced was peripheral blood. All receptors come from a man between 65 and 85 years old with active COVID-19. CDR3s include the opening cysteine and the closing phenylalanine or tryptophan. Each record gives: V gene, CDR3 protein.

V: TRBV12-3/TRBV12-4; CDR3: CASGAGYQPQHF
V: TRBV4-2; CDR3: CASSQALAGFSTDTQYF
V: TRBV5-6; CDR3: CASSLQGRETQYF
V: TRBV12-3/TRBV12-4; CDR3: CASSPDRNEQFF
V: TRBV19; CDR3: CASTQDRDYGYTF
V: TRBV6-5; CDR3: CATAGQANEQFF
V: TRBV11-2; CDR3: CASSTTYGYTF
V: TRBV28; CDR3: CASSRGALVPYEQYF
V: TRBV12-3/TRBV12-4; CDR3: CASSPGSNYGYTF
V: TRBV16; CDR3: CASSQSAGHFNEKLFF
V: TRBV11-2; CDR3: CASSLTSGASLEQYF
V: TRBV2; CDR3: CAGVAGGGETQYF
V: TRBV5-1; CDR3: CASSLNSPTSYEQYF
V: TRBV11-2; CDR3: CASSRYSTGAPDTQYF
V: TRBV15; CDR3: CATSRGRTGANEKLFF
V: TRBV29-1; CDR3: CSVGVRGNPYEQYF
V: TRBV18; CDR3: CASSPSEAANYGYTF